This is a list of T cell receptor beta chains from one sample in a study of T cells expressing NK-cell markers. TCRdb re-called the 5' RACE reads and catalogs CDR3 proteins one per entry, DNA excluded. The specimen's table records 500,000 to 600,000 distinct CDR3 sequences. The sample comprised blood T cells: a sorted CD56 or NKG2C T cell subset, CD4+ or CD8+ T cells, or bulk PBMC T cells (not recorded which). The receptors come from a man in his late teens or twenties in good health. Each CDR3 is given with its conserved first and last residue.

j_call v_call cdr3_aa
TRBJ1-4 TRBV6-1 CASRPGQRNEKLFF
TRBJ2-7 TRBV7-2 CASSGRTGRVEQYF
TRBJ1-1 TRBV4-3 CASSQLTGAEAFF
TRBJ2-7 TRBV27 CASSATPRTSGSYEQYF
TRBJ2-7 TRBV27 CASSSWDRVGLEQYF
TRBJ1-3 TRBV12-3/TRBV12-4 CASSTSGSGYTIYF
TRBJ2-3 TRBV9 CASSGTPLGGTDTQYF
TRBJ2-1 TRBV12-3/TRBV12-4 CASRDGADSRVF
TRBJ2-2 TRBV7-3 CASSHSSGELFF
TRBJ2-6 TRBV20-1 CSASTPGQGPSGANVLTF
TRBJ1-1 TRBV25-1 CASSEYRGRGPGMNTEAFF
TRBJ1-6 TRBV14 CASSQPTGRDSPLHF
TRBJ2-2 TRBV12-3/TRBV12-4 CASSAGDLFTGELFF
TRBJ2-4 TRBV20-1 CSGALPFPTLAKNIQYF
TRBJ2-5 TRBV6-5 CASRVSGRAFGQETQYF
TRBJ1-3 TRBV29-1 CSVEPWDSGNTIYF
TRBJ2-1 TRBV20-1 CSARLTAGGGNEQFF
TRBJ2-1 TRBV20-1 CSATRSGRGKNEQFF
TRBJ1-3 TRBV12-3/TRBV12-4 CASTETGGSSNTIYF
TRBJ1-1 TRBV25-1 CASSERGQLFF
TRBJ2-3 TRBV15 CATSSGRTGTQYF
TRBJ2-2 TRBV29-1 CSAMTSGGNTGELFF
TRBJ2-3 TRBV20-1 CSARGDAGSTDTQYF
TRBJ2-3 TRBV4-2 CASSPEDRVTDTQYF
TRBJ2-7 TRBV6-2/TRBV6-3 CASSYEWRTFTPYEQYF
TRBJ2-6 TRBV10-3 CAIDREGPGANVLTF
TRBJ2-1 TRBV20-1 CSAGSRGLVAGGPLAYNEQFF
TRBJ2-3 TRBV12-3/TRBV12-4 CATKTGTHTDTQYF
TRBJ2-3 TRBV5-1 CASSVRWADTQYF
TRBJ2-7 TRBV7-7 CASSPRTGGYEQYF
TRBJ2-2 TRBV7-2 CASSLNSGGPNTGELFF
TRBJ2-1 TRBV15 CATSLLRNDEQFF
TRBJ2-5 TRBV15 CATSRDNRGRGETQYF
TRBJ2-1 TRBV5-1 CASSLNSGTSGVYEQFF
TRBJ2-6 TRBV29-1 CSVDSVAVPGANVLTF
TRBJ2-6 TRBV18 CASSPRGAGANVLTF
TRBJ2-2 TRBV5-8 CASSFYPNTGELFF
TRBJ2-2 TRBV9 CASSVGTAATTGELFF
TRBJ2-1 TRBV4-2 CASSQVTQSYYNEQFF
TRBJ2-1 TRBV29-1 CSVVHSGDLLTYNEQFF
TRBJ2-5 TRBV24-1 CATSDADRAGETQYF